These 22 T cell receptor beta chains were all obtained from the same sample, sequenced in a study of control samples from healthy donors and cancer patients. Sequenced by immunoSEQ multiplex PCR; TCRdb stores in-frame clones only, minus some. This sample carries approximately 140,000 clones, about nine tenths of them seen once, and the ten largest clones take around 10%. The sample was blood. All receptors come from a woman aged 25 to 39 in good health.

The chain uses TRBV6-2 or TRBV6-3 and TRBJ2-1; the D is unclear. This CDR3 has 15 amino acids. V lost 2 bases and J lost 0, with 8 bases in between. Germline values: CDR1 MNHEY, CDR2 SVGEGT. The CDR3 coding sequence is TGTGCCAGCAGTTACGCGCCTGGCTCCTACAATGAGCAGTTCTTC. Translation gives CASSYAPGSYNEQFF.

This sequence joins TRBV6-5 and TRBJ2-7; TRBD2 matches at 7 bases. The CDR3 has 13 amino acids. Trimming removed 8 bases from V and 5 bases from J; junction bases left unmatched: 9. Germline CDR1 MNHEY, CDR2 SVGAGI. The DNA of the CDR3 is TGTGCCAGCCGCCCGGGGGGAGGGGACGAGCAGTACTTC. Amino acids: CASRPGGGDEQYF.

V and J are TRBV11-3 and TRBJ2-2, with TRBD2 matching over 13 bases. V was clipped by 3 bases and J by 6 bases; unmatched bases: 1. The CDR3 is 15 amino acids. CDR1 is SGHNT, CDR2 YENEEA, per germline. The CDR3 DNA reads TGTGCCAGCAGCTTCGGACTAGCGGGAGCCGGGGAGCTGTTTTTT. Translation: CASSFGLAGAGELFF.

This sequence joins TRBV20-1 and TRBJ2-3, with 12 bases identical to TRBD1. The CDR3 has 17 residues. Germline CDR1 DFQATT, CDR2 SNEGSKA (reference sequence). V shed 3 bases, J shed 5 bases, and the junction held 12 bases outside the gene matches. Here the CDR3 reads CSASPTPGQGAGDTQYF. As DNA, the CDR3 is TGCAGTGCTAGTCCTACTCCGGGACAGGGGGCTGGAGATACGCAGTATTTT.

This rearrangement joins TRBV7-2 to TRBJ2-3; the D gene is possibly TRBD2 (6 bases). Per the germline V gene, CDR1 is SGHTA and CDR2 is FQGNSA. This CDR3 comprises 15 residues. V shed 0 bases and J shed 1 base, with 8 bases lying between them. In DNA form, the CDR3 reads TGTGCCAGCAGCTTAGCTGCTAGCGGCACAGATACGCAGTATTTT. This translates into CASSLAASGTDTQYF.

This clone was seen once. The genes are TRBV5-4 and TRBJ2-7, with TRBD2 matching over 8 bases. CDR1 and CDR2 (germline): SGHNT, YYREEE (reference sequence). The CDR3 has 16 residues. V was clipped by 4 bases and J by 0 bases; unmatched bases: 9. For the CDR3, the DNA is TGTGCCAGCAGCACAAAAACTAGCGGCCTCTCCTACGAGCAGTACTTC. This sequence encodes CASSTKTSGLSYEQYF.

The chain combines TRBV5-6 with TRBJ2-1, with D hard to call. V lost 0 bases, J lost 5 bases, and 3 bases lay in between. This CDR3 has 12 amino acids. Germline values: CDR1 SGHDT, CDR2 YYEEEE. The CDR3 sequence is CASSLEHNEQFF. The CDR3, as DNA: TGTGCCAGCAGCTTGGAGCACAATGAGCAGTTCTTC.

Written as DNA, the CDR3 is TGTGCCAGCAGCGTAGTAGGACTAGGGGAGACCCAGTACTTC. It specifies CASSVVGLGETQYF. The V and J genes are TRBV9 and TRBJ2-5, with 7 bases that match TRBD2. This CDR3 contains 14 residues. CDR1 is SGDLS, CDR2 YYNGEE, per germline. Trimming at V came to 0 bases and at J to 5 bases, leaving 4 bases not matched to a gene.

The V gene is TRBV28, the J gene TRBJ1-4, with TRBD1 identical over 7 bases. CDR3 length: 13 amino acids. Germline trimming cut 6 bases from V and 8 bases from J; bases unmatched to any gene: 6. Germline V gives CDR1 MDHEN, CDR2 SYDVKM. CDR3: CASRGGRWEKLFF. CDR3 DNA: TGTGCCAGCAGAGGGGGCCGATGGGAAAAACTGTTTTTT.

The sample holds a few counts of this clone. CDR3 sequence (DNA): TGTGCCAGCAGTTACGGACACAAGAGGGCCGAGCAGTACTTC. It is translated as CASSYGHKRAEQYF. The rearrangement links TRBV6-6 to TRBJ2-7; either TRBD1 or TRBD2 may supply D (5 bases each). The CDR3 is 14 residues long. Germline V lookup: CDR1 MNHNY, CDR2 SVGAGI (reference sequence). Trimming removed 2 bases from V and 6 bases from J, with 14 bases in between.

The chain recombines TRBV2 with TRBJ1-4; possible D gene TRBD1, 6 bases. In germline, CDR1 is SNHLY, CDR2 FYNNEI. V was clipped by 3 bases and J by 8 bases, with 10 bases between them. CDR3 length equals 13 residues. The CDR3 sequence is CASSDRGGEKLFF. CDR3 bases: TGTGCCAGCAGTGACAGGGGAGGGGAAAAACTGTTTTTT.

V usage is TRBV3-1 (or the pseudogene TRBV3-2) and J usage is TRBJ2-5; TRBD2 matches 9 bases. The J segment lost 2 bases and the V segment lost 4 bases, leaving 8 bases of the junction unmatched. The germline gives CDR1 LGHDT, CDR2 YNNKEL (reference sequence). This CDR3 region has 16 residues. CDR3 bases: TGTGCCAGCAGCCCTGGGGGACTAGCCGATCAAGAGACCCAGTACTTC. Encoded protein: CASSPGGLADQETQYF.

The V and J genes are TRBV28 and TRBJ1-2; possible D gene TRBD1, 5 bases. V shed 6 bases and J shed 7 bases, with 21 bases lying between them. Germline V gene sequence: CDR1 MDHEN, CDR2 SYDVKM. The CDR3 has 15 amino acids. CDR3 coding DNA: TGTGCCAGCAGCCCACCCCTCGGGGGTAAAGGTGGCTACACCTTC. Translation: CASSPPLGGKGGYTF.

This rearrangement joins TRBV5-1 to TRBJ2-3; 8 nucleotides align to TRBD1. Germline CDR1 and CDR2: SGHRS and YFSETQ. Trimming at V came to 7 bases and at J to 5 bases, leaving 12 bases not matched to a gene. The CDR3 is 15 amino acids. This chain's CDR3 is CASQNTGTGGDTQYF. In nucleotides, the CDR3 is TGCGCCAGCCAAAACACCGGGACAGGAGGAGATACGCAGTATTTT. The entire variable domain, with the rest obtained from reference TRBV5-1 and TRBJ2-3, is as follows: KAGVTQTPRYLIKTRGQQVTLSCSPISGHRSVSWYQQTPGQGLQFLFEYFSETQRNKGNFPGRFSGRQFSNSRSEMNVSTLELGDSALYLCASQNTGTGGDTQYFGPGTRLTVL.

This chain connects TRBV9 to TRBJ2-1, with D perhaps given as TRBD1 or TRBD2 (5 bases each). This CDR3 comprises 14 residues. Germline V gives CDR1 SGDLS, CDR2 YYNGEE. V shed 2 bases and J shed 8 bases, with 14 bases lying between them. The CDR3 spells CASSVRGRPDEQFF. DNA for the CDR3: TGTGCCAGCAGCGTGAGGGGTCGGCCGGATGAGCAGTTCTTC.

V and J are TRBV5-3 and TRBJ2-5; 9 bases align to TRBD1. Being an ORF, TRBV5-3 has a function that is uncertain. This CDR3 comprises 16 residues. V shed 3 bases and J 4 bases; nucleotides not matched to a gene: 10. CDR3 sequence reads: CARSSLSYRGRETQYF. CDR3 nucleotides: TGTGCCAGAAGCTCCCTCTCTTACAGGGGGCGAGAGACCCAGTACTTC.

In DNA, the CDR3 is TGTGCCTGGGGACAGGGGGTAGACGAGCAGTACTTC. Translation gives CAWGQGVDEQYF. The V and J genes are TRBV30 and TRBJ2-7, with 10 bases that match TRBD1. Trimming removed 5 bases from V and 5 bases from J; junction bases left unmatched: 3. CDR1 and CDR2 (germline): GTSNPN, SVGIG (reference sequence). CDR3 length: 12 residues.

CDR3 sequence reads: CSVRQLLNTEAFF. The CDR3 DNA is TGCAGCGTAAGACAGCTTCTCAACACTGAAGCTTTCTTT. V is TRBV29-1 and J is TRBJ1-1; D perhaps matches TRBD1 (5 bases). CDR1 is SQVTM and CDR2 is ANQGSEA in the germline V gene. V was pared by 6 bases and J by 2 bases, with 13 bases between. The CDR3 contains 13 residues.

In its sample, this clone was seen once. The rearrangement uses TRBV14 and TRBJ2-5; 8 nucleotides match TRBD1. Germline V gene lookup returns CDR1 SGHDN and CDR2 FVKESK. Losses at the gene ends were 4 bases for V and 3 bases for J; bases not matched to a gene: 4. CDR3 length: 14 amino acids. CDR3 sequence: CASSPDRGEETQYF. The CDR3, as DNA: TGTGCCAGCAGCCCTGACAGGGGAGAAGAGACCCAGTACTTC. Complete variable domain (other parts from reference TRBV14 and TRBJ2-5): EAGVTQFPSHSVIEKGQTVTLRCDPISGHDNLYWYRRVMGKEIKFLLHFVKESKQDESGMPNNRFLAERTGGTYSTLKVQPAELEDSGVYFCASSPDRGEETQYFGPGTRLLVL.

This sequence joins TRBV9 and TRBJ1-2; 7 nucleotides match TRBD1. The CDR3 has 15 residues. From germline, CDR1 is SGDLS and CDR2 YYNGEE. With V trimmed by 0 bases and J by 7 bases, 9 bases remained unmatched. CDR3 loop: CASSVEPGAGGGYTF. CDR3 nucleotide sequence: TGTGCCAGCAGCGTAGAGCCGGGGGCAGGGGGTGGCTACACCTTC.

The chain joins TRBV27 to TRBJ2-2; 7 bases align to TRBD2. The J segment lost 9 bases and the V segment lost 2 bases, leaving 24 bases of the junction unmatched. Germline CDR1 is MNHEY and CDR2 is SMNVEV (reference sequence). This CDR3 has 20 amino acids. CDR3 bases: TGTGCCAGCAGTTTAATCCCTAATAACTGGCGGGGGTTTTTTGCCAGGGAGCTGTTTTTT. It specifies CASSLIPNNWRGFFARELFF.

The CDR3 region has the DNA TGTGCCAGCAGCAACGGACTAGCGGGAGGGTACAATGAGCAGTTCTTC. Residues: CASSNGLAGGYNEQFF. The rearrangement joins TRBV5-4 to TRBJ2-1; the match to TRBD2 covers 15 bases. The CDR3 runs to 16 residues. CDR1 is SGHNT, CDR2 YYREEE, per germline (reference sequence). V lost 4 bases and J lost 4; bases outside the gene matches: 3.